The present T cell receptor beta chain was sequenced within a study of blood T cell repertoires in COVID-19. Study details: PBMCs, B-cell-depleted T cells, or T cells provided the cDNA or gDNA that made up the material.

Generated by immunoSEQ multiplex PCR, the TCRdb table keeps only in-frame clones and is missing some. The repertoire has about 220,000 clones, around 89% of them found once; the top ten carry about 3%. The germline CDR1 and CDR2 sequences are MGHRA and YSYEKL. There are 16 residues in the CDR3. The ends lost 1 base at V and 4 bases at J; junction bases unmatched: 4. Sequencing input: PBMCs or T cells enriched from blood (not recorded which). The genes are TRBV4-1 and TRBJ2-2, with TRBD1 matching 9 bases. The origin of this receptor is a woman aged 18-29 years in a cohort exposed to, infected with or recovered from COVID-19 (not recorded which). This CDR3 reads CASSQVDRGLTGELFF. The CDR3 bases are TGCGCCAGCAGCCAAGTGGACAGGGGTCTCACCGGGGAGCTGTTTTTT.